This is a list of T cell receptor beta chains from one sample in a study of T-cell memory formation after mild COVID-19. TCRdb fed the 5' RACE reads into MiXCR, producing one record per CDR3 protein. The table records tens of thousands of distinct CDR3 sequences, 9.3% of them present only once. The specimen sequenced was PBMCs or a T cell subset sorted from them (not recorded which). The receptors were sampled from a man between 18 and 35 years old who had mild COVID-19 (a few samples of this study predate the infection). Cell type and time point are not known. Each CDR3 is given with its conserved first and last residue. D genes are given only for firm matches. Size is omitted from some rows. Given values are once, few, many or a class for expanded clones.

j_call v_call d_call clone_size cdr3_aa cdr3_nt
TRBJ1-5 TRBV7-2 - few CASSLAVGYSNQPQHF TGTGCCAGCAGCTTAGCGGTCGGTTATAGCAATCAGCCCCAGCATTTT
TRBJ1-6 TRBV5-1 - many CASSLKGEIDSPLHF TGCGCCAGCAGCTTGAAGGGGGAAATTGACTCACCCCTCCACTTT
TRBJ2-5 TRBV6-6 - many CASRKGETQYF TGTGCCAGCAGAAAAGGGGAGACCCAGTACTTC
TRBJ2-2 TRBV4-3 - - CASSQEWGTYTGELFF TGCGCCAGCAGCCAAGAATGGGGGACCTACACCGGGGAGCTGTTTTTT
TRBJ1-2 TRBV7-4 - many CASILGGYSPDYTF TGTGCCAGCATCTTAGGCGGCTACTCCCCCGACTACACCTTC
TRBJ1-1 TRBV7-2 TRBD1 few CASSYVTGQGRPEAFF TGTGCCAGCAGCTACGTAACGGGACAGGGGCGCCCTGAAGCTTTCTTT
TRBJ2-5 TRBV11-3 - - CASSLDNGPTQTQYF TGTGCCAGCAGCTTAGATAACGGACCTACCCAGACCCAGTACTTC
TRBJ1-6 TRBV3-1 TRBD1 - CASSSRDRGSNSPLHF TGTGCCAGCAGCTCCCGGGACAGAGGAAGTAATTCACCCCTCCACTTT
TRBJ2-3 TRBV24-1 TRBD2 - CATSDPGRGDADTQYF TGTGCCACCAGTGATCCTGGCCGGGGGGATGCAGATACGCAGTATTTT
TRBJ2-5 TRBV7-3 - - CASSLTFSGTQYF TGTGCCAGCAGCTTAACGTTCTCGGGGACCCAGTACTTC
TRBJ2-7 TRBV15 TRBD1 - CATSRDSGTGGREQYF TGTGCCACCAGCAGAGATTCCGGGACAGGGGGTCGTGAGCAGTACTTC
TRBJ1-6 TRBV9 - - CASSVSPSRGNSPLHF TGTGCCAGCAGCGTATCCCCTTCGAGGGGAAATTCACCCCTCCACTTT
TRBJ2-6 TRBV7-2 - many CASTLFAGPSGANVLTF TGTGCCAGCACCTTATTTGCAGGCCCCTCTGGGGCCAACGTCCTGACTTTC
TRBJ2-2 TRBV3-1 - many CASSQDGYTGELFF TGTGCCAGCAGCCAGGACGGGTACACCGGGGAGCTGTTTTTT
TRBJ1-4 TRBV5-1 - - CASSLVPGGEKLFF TGCGCCAGCAGCTTGGTCCCGGGGGGTGAAAAACTGTTTTTT
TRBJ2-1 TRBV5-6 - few CASSLGGRHNEQFF TGTGCCAGCAGCTTGGGGGGCAGGCACAATGAGCAGTTCTTC
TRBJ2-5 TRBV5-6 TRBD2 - CASKEDLGGETQYF TGTGCCAGCAAGGAGGACCTCGGGGGGGAGACCCAGTACTTC
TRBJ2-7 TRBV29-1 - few CSGGTDAYEQYF TGCAGCGGGGGGACCGACGCCTACGAGCAGTACTTC
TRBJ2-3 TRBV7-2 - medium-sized CASSLGAELSTDTQYF TGTGCCAGCAGCTTAGGTGCGGAGCTTAGCACAGATACGCAGTATTTT
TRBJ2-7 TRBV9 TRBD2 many CASSVGGGNEQYF TGTGCCAGCAGCGTAGGCGGGGGGAACGAGCAGTACTTC
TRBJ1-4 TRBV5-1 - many CASSLRPASNEKLFF TGCGCCAGCAGCCTCCGACCGGCGAGTAATGAAAAACTGTTTTTT
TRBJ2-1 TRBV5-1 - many CASSSRPDEVQFF TGCGCCAGCAGCTCCCGGCCTGACGAAGTTCAGTTCTTC
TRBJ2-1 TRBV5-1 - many CASKGSSYNEQFF TGCGCCAGCAAGGGGAGCTCCTACAATGAGCAGTTCTTC
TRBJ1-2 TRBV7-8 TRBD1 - CASSPGTDGYGYTF TGTGCCAGCAGCCCCGGGACAGATGGATATGGCTACACCTTC
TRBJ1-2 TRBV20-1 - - CSAQGRARQLGLGYTF TGCAGTGCCCAGGGGAGGGCTAGACAGCTGGGGTTAGGCTACACCTTC
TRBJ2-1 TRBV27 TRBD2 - CASSLPSGGFPYNEQFF TGTGCCAGCAGTTTACCCAGCGGGGGGTTCCCTTACAATGAGCAGTTCTTC
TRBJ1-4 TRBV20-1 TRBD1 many CSAPDRAGGVEKLFF TGCAGTGCTCCGGACCGCGCAGGGGGCGTTGAAAAACTGTTTTTT
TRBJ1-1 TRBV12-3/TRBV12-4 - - CASSMDWNTEAFF TGTGCCAGCAGTATGGACTGGAACACTGAAGCTTTCTTT
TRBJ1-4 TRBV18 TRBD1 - CASSPRQGRDEKLFF TGTGCCAGCTCACCACGACAGGGACGGGACGAAAAACTGTTTTTT
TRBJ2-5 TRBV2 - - CASSARREETQYF TGTGCCAGCAGTGCCCGGAGGGAGGAGACCCAGTACTTC
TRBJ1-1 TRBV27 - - CASSLVAGEAFF TGTGCCAGCAGTTTGGTAGCAGGAGAAGCTTTCTTT